The 32 T cell receptor beta chains below were found in one sample sequenced in a study of response to subunit inactivated influenza vaccine listed by TCRdb under 2018. The library came from RT-PCR. The reads were generated on an Illumina HiSeq 2500. TCRdb reprocessing: public reads trimmed at Q25 with fastp, clones called with MiXCR, in-frame beta chains kept. Every CDR3 protein is listed once, alongside the most common genes and DNA of its rows. The sample table lists approximately 500,000 distinct CDR3 sequences, under 25% of them with a count of one. The leading ten clones occupy approximately 3% of the sample. In addition, the sample was reused for a study of T cells expressing NK-cell markers. As described in the second report: 5'RACE template switching, by which a universal primer site and unique molecular identifiers were added, was used to make TCR beta cDNA libraries.

The source was CD4+ T cells sorted from PBMCs, collected 11 to 12 days after vaccination. All receptors come from a man aged 50 or older who received an inactivated influenza vaccine. Donor details come from another sample of the same person, matched by shared clones.

The chain employs TRBV20-1 and TRBJ1-5; maybe TRBD1 (6 bases). The germline V and J ends were trimmed by 1 base and 5 bases, with 15 bases remaining between them. CDR3 length: 15 residues. CDR1 and CDR2 from the germline V gene are DFQATT and SNEGSKA (reference sequence). The CDR3 DNA reads TGCAGTGCTAGAGTCTTTGCGGGGGCGGATCAGCCCCAGCATTTT. Translating it yields CSARVFAGADQPQHF.

The chain recombines TRBV5-1 with TRBJ2-7; 8 nucleotides agree with TRBD1. J was trimmed by 5 bases and V by 4 bases; bases with no gene match: 11. CDR3 length: 15 amino acids. Looked up from germline, CDR1 is SGHRS and CDR2 is YFSETQ. For the CDR3, the DNA is TGCGCCAGCAGCATCGGACAGGGTCTCTTCAACGAGCAGTACTTC. As protein: CASSIGQGLFNEQYF.

This sequence joins TRBV10-3 and TRBJ2-1; D may be TRBD2 (6 bases). V was cut by 4 bases and J by 5 bases, with 9 bases left in between. Germline V gives CDR1 ENHRY, CDR2 SYGVKD. The length of the CDR3 is 13 residues. CDR3: CAISVRGHNEQFF. The CDR3 nucleotides read TGTGCCATCAGTGTGCGGGGCCACAATGAGCAGTTCTTC.

This clonotype has a handful of counts. The chain employs TRBV11-2 and TRBJ2-3; TRBD2 matches at 12 bases. The CDR3 is made up of 18 amino acids. J lost 2 bases, V lost 5 bases, and 11 bases had no gene match. Germline-derived CDR1 and CDR2 are SGHAT and FQNNGV. CDR3 nucleotide sequence: TGTGCCAGCAGCCCTCAAGGACTAGCGGGGCCCCACACAGATACGCAGTATTTT. Its translation is CASSPQGLAGPHTDTQYF.

This clonotype was seen more than once but under ten times. CDR3: CASSQDVYRSYGYTF. In nucleotides, the CDR3 is TGTGCCAGCAGCCAAGATGTTTACAGAAGCTATGGCTACACCTTC. The gene calls are TRBV4-2 and TRBJ1-2, with D uncertain. Germline CDR1 LGHNA, CDR2 YNFKEQ. V lost 0 bases and J lost 4, with 12 bases in between. The CDR3 runs to 15 residues.

This clonotype was recorded once. The chain employs TRBV7-2 and TRBJ2-3; 8 bases line up with TRBD2. V lost 5 bases to trimming and J lost 3 bases; unmatched junction nucleotides: 4. CDR1 and CDR2 from the germline V gene are SGHTA and FQGNSA. This CDR3 contains 14 residues. The CDR3 DNA reads as TGTGCCAGCAGCAAAAGCGGGAGAACAGATACGCAGTATTTT. Its protein product is CASSKSGRTDTQYF.

In its sample, this clonotype was seen a few times. The genes are TRBV27 and TRBJ2-7; TRBD1 matches at 8 bases. In germline, CDR1 is MNHEY, CDR2 SMNVEV (reference sequence). The CDR3 is 14 residues long. The J segment lost 1 base and the V segment lost 5 bases, leaving 4 bases of the junction unmatched. For the CDR3, the DNA is TGTGCCAGCAGTGCAAACAGGGGGTCCTACGAGCAGTACTTC. The encoded protein is CASSANRGSYEQYF.

With respect to this clonotype: This likely comes from a read error, as the CDR3 has no conserved phenylalanine or tryptophan at its end. The DNA is left out, because the CDR3 cannot be placed on it with certainty; the CDR3 is given as TCRdb lists it. The CDR3 is CAWSPGTSGGPI. V gene TRBV30 combines with J gene TRBJ2-6; the table's D call, TRBD2, has no DNA check behind it. The CDR3 length equals 12 residues, ends included. Germline V gene lookup returns CDR1 GTSNPN and CDR2 SVGIG (reference sequence).

The CDR3 sequence is CSAGTGVVQPQHF. The CDR3 bases are TGCAGTGCGGGAACAGGGGTCGTTCAGCCCCAGCATTTT. The V call is TRBV20-1, the J call TRBJ1-5; 7 bases align to TRBD1. Germline assignment: CDR1 DFQATT and CDR2 SNEGSKA (reference sequence). The CDR3 is 13 amino acids. J lost 6 bases, V lost 6 bases, and 8 bases had no gene match.

This clonotype was detected a few times. The V and J genes are TRBV3-1 and TRBJ2-3; D possibly corresponds to TRBD1 (6 bases). V lost 0 bases and J lost 5, with 9 bases in between. The CDR3 runs to 14 residues. CDR1 and CDR2 (germline): LGHDT, YNNKEL (reference sequence). The CDR3 DNA follows: TGTGCCAGCAGCCAAGATACAGGGAGAGATACGCAGTATTTT. Encoded protein: CASSQDTGRDTQYF.

This clonotype was counted between two and nine times. The genes are TRBV18 and TRBJ2-7, with a weak D call TRBD1 (5 bases). CDR3 length equals 15 residues. CDR1 is KGHSH and CDR2 is LQKENI in the germline V gene. Deletions cut 3 bases from V and 6 bases from J, with 18 bases between. CDR3 nucleotides: TGTGCCAGCTCACCCCAAGGACAAACTCTCGGCGAGCAGTACTTC. This encodes CASSPQGQTLGEQYF.

The table lists this clonotype with a few counts. The chain uses TRBV28 and TRBJ1-2, with no clear D. The CDR3 extends over 14 amino acids. V was pared by 3 bases and J by 5 bases, with 13 bases between. Germline V gene sequence: CDR1 MDHEN, CDR2 SYDVKM. CDR3 nucleotides: TGTGCCAGCAGTTTCCCGCCCCCCCGGTATGGCTACACCTTC. It encodes CASSFPPPRYGYTF.

This clonotype was seen only a few times. This chain uses TRBV9 with TRBJ2-5, with D perhaps matching TRBD1 (5 bases). V lost 4 bases and J 5 bases, leaving 15 bases between the germline ends. CDR3 length: 14 amino acids. The V gene's germline CDR1 is SGDLS and CDR2 YYNGEE. This chain's CDR3 is CASSPTVKGETQYF. CDR3 DNA sequence: TGTGCCAGCAGCCCGACAGTGAAGGGTGAGACCCAGTACTTC.

The rearrangement uses TRBV11-2 and TRBJ2-5, with D unclear. Germline CDR1 SGHAT, CDR2 FQNNGV. This CDR3 has 14 amino acids. Trimming pared 3 bases from V and 1 base from J, leaving 9 bases between. In DNA form, the CDR3 reads TGTGCCAGCAGCTTGACTGGAATCCAAGAGACCCAGTACTTC. It codes for CASSLTGIQETQYF.

Comments on this clonotype: The junction does not match germline at one end; this may be a read error. The rearrangement uses TRBV4-3 and TRBJ2-5; D gene unclear. The CDR3 is made up of 15 amino acids. Germline CDR1 reads LGHNA; CDR2 reads YSLEER. The CDR3 sequence: CAGSQDRVRVGTQYF. CDR3 in DNA: TGCGCCGGCAGCCAAGATCGCGTCCGGGTTGGGACCCAGTACTTC.

Only a few counts were recorded for this clonotype. The genes are TRBV7-2 and TRBJ1-5, with D unclear. Germline V gives CDR1 SGHTA, CDR2 FQGNSA. The CDR3 consists of 15 residues. V lost 0 bases to trimming and J lost 0 bases, with 6 bases between them. Here the CDR3 reads CASSLAESSNQPQHF. The CDR3 DNA is TGTGCCAGCAGCTTAGCGGAGTCTAGCAATCAGCCCCAGCATTTT. Complete variable domain (other parts from reference TRBV7-2 and TRBJ1-5): GAGVSQSPSNKVTEKGKDVELRCDPISGHTALYWYRQSLGQGLEFLIYFQGNSAPDKSGLPSDRFSAERTGGSVSTLTIQRTQQEDSAVYLCASSLAESSNQPQHFGDGTRLSIL.

The table lists this clonotype with a few counts. The rearrangement uses TRBV4-3 and TRBJ1-2; D call uncertain. Germline V gene lookup returns CDR1 LGHNA and CDR2 YSLEER. V lost 4 bases to trimming and J lost 5 bases, with 14 bases between them. The CDR3 sequence is 14 residues long. CDR3 sequence (DNA): TGCGCCAGCAGCCGCGATAGAGGCTGGTATGGCTACACCTTC. This codes for CASSRDRGWYGYTF.

This clonotype has a handful of counts. This chain links TRBV12-3 or TRBV12-4 with TRBJ2-7, with D hard to call. Trimming took 3 bases from V and 2 from J, leaving 5 bases between them. This CDR3 is built from 12 residues. The CDR3 sequence: CASSFWPYEQYF. Written as DNA, the CDR3 is TGTGCCAGCAGTTTCTGGCCCTACGAGCAGTACTTC.

V is TRBV4-2 and J is TRBJ2-3; 10 bases are a match to TRBD1. This CDR3 is 14 amino acids long. The ends lost 5 bases at V and 2 bases at J; junction bases unmatched: 1. Germline V CDR1 and CDR2: LGHNA, YNFKEQ. The CDR3 sequence: CASSGTGDTDTQYF. The CDR3 nucleotides are TGTGCCAGCAGCGGGACAGGGGACACAGATACGCAGTATTTT.

The chain links TRBV5-1 to TRBJ1-6; 7 positions agree with TRBD1. Germline trimming cut 4 bases from V and 5 bases from J; bases unmatched to any gene: 6. Germline V gene lookup returns CDR1 SGHRS and CDR2 YFSETQ. This CDR3 region has 15 residues. The CDR3 spells CASSHYDRDNSPLHF. The DNA of the CDR3 is TGCGCCAGCAGCCATTATGACAGGGATAATTCACCCCTCCACTTT.

The rearrangement uses TRBV7-9 and TRBJ2-2, with D uncertain. The CDR3 covers 13 residues. CDR1 and CDR2 (germline): SEHNR, FQNEAQ (reference sequence). V gave up 0 bases and J gave up 6 bases, with 5 bases separating them. The CDR3 bases are TGTGCCAGCAGCTTAGCCGTACCCGGGGAGCTGTTTTTT. Translated: CASSLAVPGELFF.

This chain links TRBV24-1 with TRBJ2-1; TRBD2 matches 12 bases. The CDR3 has 17 amino acids. Germline CDR1 reads KGHDR; CDR2 reads SFDVKD. J lost 7 bases, V lost 3 bases, and 9 bases had no gene match. Here the CDR3 reads CATSDGALAGGRNEQFF. The CDR3 DNA reads as TGTGCCACCAGTGATGGCGCTCTAGCGGGGGGGCGGAATGAGCAGTTCTTC.

This chain uses TRBV6-6 with TRBJ2-5; D ambiguous. Germline assignment: CDR1 MNHNY and CDR2 SVGAGI (reference sequence). The length of the CDR3 is 12 residues. Trimming cost V 6 bases and J 6 bases, with 11 bases left between them. The CDR3 here is CASSPGFQTQYF. The CDR3, as DNA: TGTGCCAGCAGCCCCGGGTTCCAGACCCAGTACTTC.

This clonotype was detected only a few times. V gene TRBV12-3 or TRBV12-4 combines with J gene TRBJ1-1; tentative D call: TRBD1 (5 bases). CDR3 length: 13 residues. Trimming shortened V by 7 bases and J by 0 bases, and 9 bases separated the two germline ends. This chain's CDR3 is CASTKGLNTEAFF. The CDR3 DNA sequence: TGTGCCAGCACGAAGGGGCTGAACACTGAAGCTTTCTTT.

A single count supports this clonotype. The chain uses TRBV20-1 and TRBJ2-7; 10 nucleotides agree with TRBD1. CDR3 length equals 15 residues. Germline V gene lookup returns CDR1 DFQATT and CDR2 SNEGSKA (reference sequence). V was clipped by 0 bases and J by 6 bases; unmatched bases: 8. For the CDR3, the DNA is TGCAGTGCTAGAGATCTGGGGACAGGGGTACGCGAGCAGTACTTC. Translation gives CSARDLGTGVREQYF.

This clonotype appeared a few times. The gene calls are TRBV7-9 and TRBJ2-5, with D tentatively TRBD1 (6 bases). V was pared by 5 bases and J by 5 bases, with 21 bases between. CDR3 length: 16 residues. The germline V gene encodes CDR1 SEHNR and CDR2 FQNEAQ (reference sequence). In nucleotides, the CDR3 is TGTGCCAGCAGCAATAGTCGGCAGGGGCCTGGGGAGACCCAGTACTTC. Its translation: CASSNSRQGPGETQYF. Full variable domain (rest looked up from reference TRBV7-9 and TRBJ2-5): DTGVSQNPRHKITKRGQNVTFRCDPISEHNRLYWYRQTLGQGPEFLTYFQNEAQLEKSRLLSDRFSAERPKGSFSTLEIQRTEQGDSAMYLCASSNSRQGPGETQYFGPGTRLLVL.

The rearrangement uses TRBV5-1 and TRBJ2-2; the D is unclear. V lost 6 bases, J lost 1 base, and 10 bases lay in between. Germline V CDR1 and CDR2: SGHRS, YFSETQ. The length of the CDR3 is 14 residues. CDR3 sequence: CASKVTGNTGELFF. As DNA, the CDR3 is TGCGCCAGCAAAGTGACGGGGAACACCGGGGAGCTGTTTTTT.

The chain links TRBV12-3 or TRBV12-4 to TRBJ1-1, with D unresolved. Trimming stripped 3 bases from V and 6 bases from J, with 5 bases between. The CDR3 runs 11 residues. CDR3 DNA sequence: TGTGCCAGCAGTTTTTTATCTGAAGCTTTCTTT. Encoded protein: CASSFLSEAFF.

J is TRBJ2-2 and V is TRBV19, with a tentative D call TRBD2 (6 bases). This CDR3 has 14 amino acids. V gave up 3 bases and J gave up 6 bases, with 11 bases separating them. Per germline, CDR1 LNHDA and CDR2 SQIVND (reference sequence). This chain's CDR3 is CASSIMEGAGELFF. DNA for the CDR3: TGTGCCAGTAGTATTATGGAGGGCGCCGGGGAGCTGTTTTTT.

The chain employs TRBV6-1 and TRBJ2-1, with TRBD2 as a possible D gene (6 bases). The CDR3 runs 16 residues. With 7 bases removed from V and 0 bases from J, the gap between germline ends came to 16 bases. CDR1 MNHNS and CDR2 SASEGT come from the germline V gene. The CDR3 region is CASTRRASFSYNEQFF. DNA of the CDR3: TGTGCCAGCACCCGGAGGGCTTCTTTCTCCTACAATGAGCAGTTCTTC.

This clonotype has a handful of counts. The chain recombines TRBV6-2 or TRBV6-3 with TRBJ2-5, with 8 bases fitting TRBD1. The germline V gene encodes CDR1 MNHEY and CDR2 SVGEGT. Trimming cost V 2 bases and J 5 bases; bases outside gene matches: 1. The CDR3 sequence is 13 residues long. The DNA of the CDR3 is TGTGCCAGCAGTTACCCAGGGGGCGAGACCCAGTACTTC. It yields the protein CASSYPGGETQYF.

This sequence joins TRBV4-1 and TRBJ2-7; 10 nucleotides match TRBD2. Germline loops: CDR1 MGHRA, CDR2 YSYEKL. The CDR3 totals 16 residues. V lost 1 base, J lost 4 bases, and 7 bases stayed unmatched. The CDR3 is CASSQVAGGSAYEQYF. As DNA, the CDR3 is TGCGCCAGCAGCCAAGTAGCGGGAGGTAGTGCGTACGAGCAGTACTTC.